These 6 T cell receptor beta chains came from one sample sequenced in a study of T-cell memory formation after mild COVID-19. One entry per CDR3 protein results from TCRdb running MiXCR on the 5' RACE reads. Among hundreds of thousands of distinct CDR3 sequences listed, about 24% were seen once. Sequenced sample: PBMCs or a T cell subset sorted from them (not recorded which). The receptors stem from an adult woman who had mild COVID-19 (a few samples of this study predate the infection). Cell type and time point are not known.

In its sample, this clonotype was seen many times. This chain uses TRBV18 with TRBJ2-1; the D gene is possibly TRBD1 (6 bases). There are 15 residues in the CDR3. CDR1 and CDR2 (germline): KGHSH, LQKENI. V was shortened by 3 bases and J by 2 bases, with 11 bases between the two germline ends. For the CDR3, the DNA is TGTGCCAGCTCACCGTTGGCAGGGGCCTACAATGAGCAGTTCTTC. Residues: CASSPLAGAYNEQFF. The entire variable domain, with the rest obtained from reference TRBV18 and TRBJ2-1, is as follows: NAGVMQNPRHLVRRRGQEARLRCSPMKGHSHVYWYRQLPEEGLKFMVYLQKENIIDESGMPKERFSAEFPKEGPSILRIQQVVRGDSAAYFCASSPLAGAYNEQFFGPGTRLTVL.

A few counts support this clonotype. CDR3 coding DNA: TGTGCCAGCAGCTTAGACTTGCGCCTCACAGATACGCAGTATTTT. Protein: CASSLDLRLTDTQYF. The chain carries TRBV7-2 and TRBJ2-3; unclear D gene. The CDR3 covers 15 residues. The germline gives CDR1 SGHTA, CDR2 FQGNSA. V was pared by 1 base and J by 2 bases, with 10 bases between.

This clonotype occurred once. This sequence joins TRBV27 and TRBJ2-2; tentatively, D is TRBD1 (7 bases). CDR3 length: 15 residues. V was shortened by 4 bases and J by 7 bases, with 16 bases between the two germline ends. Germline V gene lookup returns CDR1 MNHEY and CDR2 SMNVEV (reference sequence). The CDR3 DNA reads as TGTGCCAGCAGTTCCCAGGGGGGAACTGGCGGGGAGCTGTTTTTT. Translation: CASSSQGGTGGELFF.

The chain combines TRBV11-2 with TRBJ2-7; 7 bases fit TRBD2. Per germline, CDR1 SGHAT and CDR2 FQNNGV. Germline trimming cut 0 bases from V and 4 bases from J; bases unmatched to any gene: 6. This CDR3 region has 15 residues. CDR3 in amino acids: CASSLDRAGPYEQYF. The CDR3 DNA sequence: TGTGCCAGCAGCTTAGATCGAGCGGGACCTTACGAGCAGTACTTC.

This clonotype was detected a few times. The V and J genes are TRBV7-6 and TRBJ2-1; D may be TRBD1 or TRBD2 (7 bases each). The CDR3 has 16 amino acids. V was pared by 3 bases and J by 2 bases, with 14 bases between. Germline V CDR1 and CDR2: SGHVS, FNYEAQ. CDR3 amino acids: CASSLTQGRAYNEQFF. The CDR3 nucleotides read TGTGCCAGCAGCTTGACACAGGGGAGGGCCTACAATGAGCAGTTCTTC.

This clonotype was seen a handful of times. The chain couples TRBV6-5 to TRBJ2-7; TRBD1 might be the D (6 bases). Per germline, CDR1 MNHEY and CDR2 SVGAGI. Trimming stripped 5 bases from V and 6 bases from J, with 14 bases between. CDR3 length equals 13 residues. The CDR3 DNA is TGTGCCAGCAGTCGGGACACGGCGGGCGAGCAGTACTTC. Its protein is CASSRDTAGEQYF.